What follows are 29 T cell receptor beta chains derived from one specimen sequenced in a study of T cell changes during pregnancy in multiple sclerosis. Sequencing used immunoSEQ multiplex PCR; TCRdb keeps in-frame clones, though not all of them. The table lists tens of thousands of clones, 80% to 95% of them singletons. The sequencing used CD4+ T cells from peripheral blood mononuclear cells, collected in the third trimester of pregnancy. The receptors were gathered from a female donor in good health, enrolled as a control in a pregnancy study.

The CDR3 DNA sequence: TGTGCCTGGAGTGGGGGGCAGGGGCCTAGCTCCTACAATGAGCAGTTCTTC. As protein: CAWSGGQGPSSYNEQFF. V usage is TRBV30 and J usage is TRBJ2-1; D is perhaps TRBD1 (6 bases). Trimming pared 1 base from V and 0 bases from J, leaving 16 bases between. Germline CDR1 reads GTSNPN; CDR2 reads SVGIG (reference sequence). CDR3 length equals 17 residues.

This clone came up a few times. The rearrangement uses TRBV30 and TRBJ1-6; D might be TRBD1 (6 bases). In germline, CDR1 is GTSNPN, CDR2 SVGIG (reference sequence). Trimming stripped 0 bases from V and 6 bases from J, with 12 bases between. The CDR3 is 15 amino acids. The CDR3: CAWSVRQAANSPLHF. The CDR3 DNA reads as TGTGCCTGGAGTGTACGACAGGCTGCTAATTCACCCCTCCACTTT.

This chain links TRBV5-5 with TRBJ1-2; D gene ambiguous. Germline CDR1 is SGHKS and CDR2 is YYEKEE (reference sequence). CDR3 length: 13 residues. V was shortened by 4 bases and J by 5 bases, with 12 bases between the two germline ends. CDR3 sequence (DNA): TGTGCCAGCAGCCATGACCCAGGATATGGCTACACCTTC. Translation: CASSHDPGYGYTF.

This rearrangement joins TRBV9 to TRBJ2-2, with TRBD1 identical over 10 bases. Trimming removed 0 bases from V and 6 bases from J; junction bases left unmatched: 5. CDR1 SGDLS and CDR2 YYNGEE come from the germline V gene. The CDR3 extends over 16 amino acids. The CDR3 DNA reads as TGTGCCAGCAGCGTAGCGACAGGGGGCCTAGCCGGGGAGCTGTTTTTT. This sequence encodes CASSVATGGLAGELFF.

V gene TRBV6-1 combines with J gene TRBJ2-7; D uncertain. The germline V gene encodes CDR1 MNHNS and CDR2 SASEGT. The length of the CDR3 is 11 residues. Trimming stripped 5 bases from V and 2 bases from J, with 4 bases between. The CDR3 region has the DNA TGTGCCAGCAGTAGAGCCTACGAGCAGTACTTC. Translation gives CASSRAYEQYF.

Only one count was recorded for this clone. The V call is TRBV5-1, the J call TRBJ2-1; TRBD2 aligns across 8 bases. V shed 4 bases, J shed 2 bases, and the junction held 8 bases outside the gene matches. In germline, CDR1 is SGHRS, CDR2 YFSETQ. The CDR3 is 16 residues long. The CDR3 reads CASSTELAGTYNEQFF. The CDR3 region has the DNA TGCGCCAGCAGCACCGAATTAGCGGGGACCTACAATGAGCAGTTCTTC.

The rearrangement joins TRBV5-6 to TRBJ1-3; 8 bases are shared with TRBD1. The J segment lost 7 bases and the V segment lost 4 bases, leaving 4 bases of the junction unmatched. The length of the CDR3 is 13 residues. Germline CDR1 is SGHDT and CDR2 is YYEEEE. The DNA of the CDR3 is TGTGCCAGCAGCCTCCGGACAGGGAACACCATATATTTT. This translates into CASSLRTGNTIYF.

V usage is TRBV7-9 and J usage is TRBJ2-5; 14 positions match TRBD2. This CDR3 contains 16 residues. Unmatched junction bases numbered 8, after V lost 6 bases and J lost 5 bases. Germline V lookup: CDR1 SEHNR, CDR2 FQNEAQ (reference sequence). The CDR3 DNA sequence: TGTGCCAGCAGACCCGGACTAGCGGGGGGCCGGGAGACCCAGTACTTC. This gives the protein CASRPGLAGGRETQYF.

The chain uses TRBV7-2 and TRBJ1-1, with D unclear. The CDR3 spans 13 residues. V was trimmed by 0 bases and J by 1 base, leaving 3 bases between them. Germline V gene sequence: CDR1 SGHTA, CDR2 FQGNSA. CDR3 sequence: CASSLARNTEAFF. Written as DNA, the CDR3 is TGTGCCAGCAGCTTAGCGAGGAACACTGAAGCTTTCTTT.

The J gene is TRBJ2-3, the V gene TRBV19; D possibly corresponds to TRBD2 (6 bases). The CDR3 consists of 15 residues. The V gene's germline CDR1 is LNHDA and CDR2 SQIVND (reference sequence). Trimming pared 3 bases from V and 3 bases from J, leaving 13 bases between. CDR3 sequence: CASSILAGKTDTQYF. In nucleotides, the CDR3 is TGTGCCAGTAGTATTCTGGCGGGAAAGACAGATACGCAGTATTTT.

The chain links TRBV7-2 to TRBJ1-2; TRBD1 matches at 8 bases. The CDR3 has 13 amino acids. Trimming at V came to 4 bases and at J to 5 bases, leaving 3 bases not matched to a gene. The germline CDR1 and CDR2 sequences are SGHTA and FQGNSA. The CDR3 spells CASSSYRGYGYTF. CDR3 DNA sequence: TGTGCCAGCAGCTCATACAGGGGGTATGGCTACACCTTC.

This chain links TRBV7-2 with TRBJ1-1; D call uncertain. This CDR3 region has 13 residues. The germline V gene encodes CDR1 SGHTA and CDR2 FQGNSA. The ends were cut back, 5 bases at V and 1 base at J, with 8 bases in the middle. This CDR3 is CASSPRGNTEAFF. The CDR3 nucleotides read TGTGCCAGCAGCCCCCGCGGGAACACTGAAGCTTTCTTT.

The chain couples TRBV7-8 to TRBJ2-7; D call uncertain. Germline CDR1 is SGHVS and CDR2 is FQNEAQ. This CDR3 has 13 residues. V dropped 0 bases and J dropped 7 bases, with 10 bases sitting between them. CDR3 amino acids: CASSLAVFREQYF. DNA for the CDR3: TGTGCCAGCAGCTTAGCGGTTTTCAGGGAGCAGTACTTC.

This clone was seen a single time. This chain joins TRBV5-1 and TRBJ2-7; D gene unclear. CDR3 length: 16 amino acids. Germline V gene data show CDR1 as SGHRS and CDR2 as YFSETQ. V was clipped by 1 base and J by 2 bases, with 16 bases between them. In DNA form, the CDR3 reads TGCGCCAGCAGCTTGAAGACTCCCTGGTTAACCTACGAGCAGTACTTC. Its translation is CASSLKTPWLTYEQYF. Complete variable domain (other parts from reference TRBV5-1 and TRBJ2-7): KAGVTQTPRYLIKTRGQQVTLSCSPISGHRSVSWYQQTPGQGLQFLFEYFSETQRNKGNFPGRFSGRQFSNSRSEMNVSTLELGDSALYLCASSLKTPWLTYEQYFGPGTRLTVT.

The CDR3 protein is CARALQGTSDTQYF. DNA of the CDR3: TGTGCCAGGGCTCTACAGGGGACGTCGGATACGCAGTATTTT. The V call is TRBV2, the J call TRBJ2-3; 7 positions agree with TRBD1. Germline loops: CDR1 SNHLY, CDR2 FYNNEI. The CDR3 extends over 14 amino acids. The junction had 12 bases not matched to a gene; V was cut back by 9 bases and J by 6 bases.

The rearrangement links TRBV7-9 to TRBJ1-5, with D possibly TRBD1 on 6 matching bases. This CDR3 region has 13 residues. CDR1 is SEHNR and CDR2 is FQNEAQ in the germline V gene (reference sequence). V lost 6 bases to trimming and J lost 6 bases, with 12 bases between them. CDR3 coding DNA: TGTGCCAGCAGTCCACAGGGTAGTCAGCCCCAGCATTTT. Protein: CASSPQGSQPQHF.

This clone appeared a single time. The rearrangement uses TRBV5-6 and TRBJ2-7; no definite D call. The germline CDR1 and CDR2 sequences are SGHDT and YYEEEE. V lost 2 bases, J lost 4 bases, and 10 bases lay in between. This CDR3 has 13 amino acids. This CDR3 reads CASSFTHRYEQYF. CDR3 bases: TGTGCCAGCAGCTTTACACACCGTTACGAGCAGTACTTC.

The CDR3 DNA reads as TGTGCCAGCGGAAACTTGGCAGGCTCCTCGGAAAAACTGTTTTTT. This codes for CASGNLAGSSEKLFF. The chain recombines TRBV7-6 with TRBJ1-4; D remains unclear. V was cut by 8 bases and J by 8 bases, with 21 bases left in between. The CDR3 sequence is 15 residues long. CDR1 is SGHVS, CDR2 FNYEAQ, per germline. Variable domain in full (rest from reference TRBV7-6 and TRBJ1-4): GAGVSQSPRYKVTKRGQDVALRCDPISGHVSLYWYRQALGQGPEFLTYFNYEAQQDKSGLPNDRFSAERPEGSISTLTIQRTEQRDSAMYRCASGNLAGSSEKLFFGSGTQLSVL.

V and J are TRBV19 and TRBJ2-6, with D hard to call. Trimming removed 7 bases at V and 4 bases at J, with 17 bases between. The CDR3 is 16 amino acids. The germline CDR1 and CDR2 sequences are LNHDA and SQIVND (reference sequence). In nucleotides, the CDR3 is TGTGCCAGTACCCTGAGTCGTGCCTTGGGGGCCAACGTCCTGACTTTC. Its translation is CASTLSRALGANVLTF.

The chain recombines TRBV20-1 with TRBJ2-3, with 9 bases aligning to TRBD2. CDR3 length: 11 residues. Per germline, CDR1 DFQATT and CDR2 SNEGSKA (reference sequence). V shed 6 bases, J shed 6 bases, and the junction held 1 base outside the gene matches. The CDR3 DNA is TGCAGTGCCGCGGGGGGGGATACGCAGTATTTT. Residues: CSAAGGDTQYF.

The CDR3 here is CATSTYGRAGEQFF. DNA of the CDR3: TGTGCCACCAGCACGTACGGGAGGGCCGGTGAGCAGTTCTTC. The chain employs TRBV15 and TRBJ2-1; 8 nucleotides line up with TRBD2. Germline loops: CDR1 LNHNV, CDR2 YYDKDF (reference sequence). This CDR3 spans 14 amino acids. J was trimmed by 9 bases and V by 4 bases; bases with no gene match: 8.

V gene TRBV9 combines with J gene TRBJ1-5; 8 bases align to TRBD1. J was trimmed by 3 bases and V by 4 bases; bases with no gene match: 9. Germline CDR1 SGDLS, CDR2 YYNGEE. This CDR3 spans 16 amino acids. The CDR3 DNA is TGTGCCAGCAGCTCAGACTCGGGACAGGCCAATCAGCCCCAGCATTTT. Encoded protein: CASSSDSGQANQPQHF.

J is TRBJ1-2 and V is TRBV7-6; D might be TRBD1 (5 bases). Trimming cost V 10 bases and J 8 bases, with 17 bases left between them. Germline CDR1 is SGHVS and CDR2 is FNYEAQ. The CDR3 is 12 residues long. The DNA of the CDR3 is TGTGCCACAGCGGGGGATTTTGAAGGCTACACCTTC. This encodes CATAGDFEGYTF.

The chain joins TRBV18 to TRBJ2-3; 9 positions agree with TRBD2. The CDR3 has 15 amino acids. V shed 6 bases, J shed 5 bases, and the junction held 9 bases outside the gene matches. Germline CDR1 KGHSH, CDR2 LQKENI. The CDR3 DNA is TGTGCCAGCTCTGGGCGGGAGGGCCCTGGAGATACGCAGTATTTT. It yields the protein CASSGREGPGDTQYF.

This rearrangement joins TRBV18 to TRBJ2-2, with a possible D match to TRBD2 (7 bases). The CDR3 is 18 amino acids. Trimming took 3 bases from V and 3 from J, leaving 20 bases between them. Germline CDR1 KGHSH, CDR2 LQKENI. The CDR3 nucleotides read TGTGCCAGCTCACCTACCCCGGCGGGGGCCAGAGACACCGGGGAGCTGTTTTTT. Translated, it gives CASSPTPAGARDTGELFF.

This clone appeared once. The chain employs TRBV7-2 and TRBJ2-7; 7 nucleotides line up with TRBD2. After removal of 1 base from V and 6 bases from J, the junction contained 9 bases not matched to a gene. In germline, CDR1 is SGHTA, CDR2 FQGNSA. There are 15 residues in the CDR3. CDR3 residues: CASSLGRRETGEQYF. CDR3 DNA sequence: TGTGCCAGCAGCTTAGGTCGGCGGGAGACCGGCGAGCAGTACTTC. The whole variable domain, filled in from reference TRBV7-2 and TRBJ2-7, reads GAGVSQSPSNKVTEKGKDVELRCDPISGHTALYWYRQSLGQGLEFLIYFQGNSAPDKSGLPSDRFSAERTGGSVSTLTIQRTQQEDSAVYLCASSLGRRETGEQYFGPGTRLTVT.

This chain uses TRBV28 with TRBJ2-5; 7 bases fit TRBD1. Germline V CDR1 and CDR2: MDHEN, SYDVKM. The length of the CDR3 is 15 residues. J lost 5 bases, V lost 3 bases, and 9 bases had no gene match. In DNA form, the CDR3 reads TGTGCCAGCAGTTTGGCCGACAGGGTTAGGGAGACCCAGTACTTC. It translates to CASSLADRVRETQYF. Full variable domain (missing parts from reference TRBV28 and TRBJ2-5): DVKVTQSSRYLVKRTGEKVFLECVQDMDHENMFWYRQDPGLGLRLIYFSYDVKMKEKGDIPEGYSVSREKKERFSLILESASTNQTSMYLCASSLADRVRETQYFGPGTRLLVL.

V and J are TRBV18 and TRBJ1-1, with 10 bases matching TRBD1. The trim removed 3 bases at V and 5 bases at J, leaving 3 bases unmatched. The CDR3 spans 14 residues. The germline V gene encodes CDR1 KGHSH and CDR2 LQKENI. The CDR3, as DNA: TGTGCCAGCTCACCGACAGGGGGCGAAACTGAAGCTTTCTTT. This gives the protein CASSPTGGETEAFF.

This chain uses TRBV28 with TRBJ1-4; 7 nucleotides match TRBD1. Germline values: CDR1 MDHEN, CDR2 SYDVKM. V lost 7 bases and J lost 7; bases outside the gene matches: 12. This CDR3 is 15 amino acids long. In DNA, the CDR3 is TGTGCCAGCACATCCGGAGGGACAGCAGGTGAAAAACTGTTTTTT. It is translated as CASTSGGTAGEKLFF.